The rows below give T cell receptor beta chains drawn from one sample of a study of blood T cell repertoires in COVID-19. Some clones are missing from TCRdb's copy, which holds only in-frame ones; the method was immunoSEQ multiplex PCR. The sample has over 150,000 clones, about 86% seen once. Sequenced material: PBMCs or T cells enriched from blood (not recorded which). These receptors all come from a man aged 35-49 years who had recovered from COVID-19. Both conserved end residues are part of each CDR3. Each record gives: D gene, clone size, V gene, J gene, CDR3 DNA, CDR3 protein. A D gene is named only where the DNA matches it firmly. Part of the rows lack a size; the others show once, few, many or a class for expanded clones.

-	-	TRBV29-1	TRBJ1-4	TGCAGCGACAGAGACGCAACTAATGAAAAACTGTTTTTT	CSDRDATNEKLFF
TRBD1	-	TRBV24-1	TRBJ1-2	TGTGCCACCAGTGACGGGACAGTCTATGGCTACACCTTC	CATSDGTVYGYTF
TRBD2	-	TRBV10-3	TRBJ2-3	TGTGCCATCAGTGGGAAGCGGGGAGCAGATACGCAGTATTTT	CAISGKRGADTQYF
TRBD1	-	TRBV28	TRBJ2-5	TGTGCCAGCAGTACAGGGGGCGCGGGAGAAGAGACCCAGTACTTC	CASSTGGAGEETQYF
-	-	TRBV10-3	TRBJ1-5	TGTGCCATCACCCCGTCGGGGGATCAGCCCCAGCATTTT	CAITPSGDQPQHF
-	-	TRBV10-3	TRBJ2-7	TGTGCCATCAGTTCGGTTGGGGGCACCTACGAGCAGTACTTC	CAISSVGGTYEQYF
-	-	TRBV27	TRBJ1-1	TGTGCCAGCAGTTTAGGGAGGAGGGCTGAAGCTTTCTTT	CASSLGRRAEAFF
-	-	TRBV25-1	TRBJ1-6	TGTGCCAGCAGTGATGTGGAGCCGGATAATTCACCCCTCCACTTT	CASSDVEPDNSPLHF
-	once	TRBV30	TRBJ2-1	TGTGCCTGGGGGGACTCCAAGAATGAGCAGTTCTTC	CAWGDSKNEQFF
TRBD1	-	TRBV7-9	TRBJ2-7	TGTGCCAGCAGCAGAGACAGGGGGATGGGGCCCGAGCAGTACTTC	CASSRDRGMGPEQYF
-	-	TRBV15	TRBJ2-1	TGTGCCACCAGCAGAGGAGACGCGGGGGCACCGTCCAATGAGCAGTTCTTC	CATSRGDAGAPSNEQFF
TRBD1	few	TRBV6-1	TRBJ1-1	TGTGCCAGCAGTGATCAGGGGGCGCTTACTGAAGCTTTCTTT	CASSDQGALTEAFF
-	-	TRBV7-8	TRBJ1-6	TGTGCCAGCAGCTCAGGACAGCCTCGATACCTCCACTTT	CASSSGQPRYLHF
-	-	TRBV27	TRBJ1-1	TGTGCCAGCAGTTCGCGGGCCGCTAAACTAATGAACACTGAAGCTTTCTTT	CASSSRAAKLMNTEAFF
-	-	TRBV7-9	TRBJ1-1	TGTGCCAGCAGTCCGCGGGGCCCTGAAGCTTTCTTT	CASSPRGPEAFF
-	-	TRBV9	TRBJ1-4	TGTGCCAGCAGCGTGGGGGGTCCACTTGCAACTAATGAAAAACTGTTTTTT	CASSVGGPLATNEKLFF
TRBD2	-	TRBV6-6	TRBJ2-1	TGTGCCAGCAGTCCAAGACTAGCGGGGGCCGTATACAATGAGCAGTTCTTC	CASSPRLAGAVYNEQFF